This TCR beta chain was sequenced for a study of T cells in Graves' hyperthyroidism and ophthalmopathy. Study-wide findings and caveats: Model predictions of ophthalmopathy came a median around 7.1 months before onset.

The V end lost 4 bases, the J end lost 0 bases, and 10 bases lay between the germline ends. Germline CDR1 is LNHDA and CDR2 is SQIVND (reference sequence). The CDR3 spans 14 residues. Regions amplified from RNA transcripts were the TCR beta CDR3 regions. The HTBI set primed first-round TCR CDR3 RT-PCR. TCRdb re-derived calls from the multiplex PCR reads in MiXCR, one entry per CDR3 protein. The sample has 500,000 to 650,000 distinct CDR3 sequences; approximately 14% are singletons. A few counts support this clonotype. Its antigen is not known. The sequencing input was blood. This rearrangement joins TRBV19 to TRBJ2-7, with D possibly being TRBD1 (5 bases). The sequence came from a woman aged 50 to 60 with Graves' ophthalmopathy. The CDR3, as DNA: TGTGCCAGTAGTAGATTGGACAACTCCTACGAGCAGTACTTC. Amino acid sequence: CASSRLDNSYEQYF. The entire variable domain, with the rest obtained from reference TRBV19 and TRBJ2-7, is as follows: DGGITQSPKYLFRKEGQNVTLSCEQNLNHDAMYWYRQDPGQGLRLIYYSQIVNDFQKGDIAEGYSVSREKKESFPLTVTSAQKNPTAFYLCASSRLDNSYEQYFGPGTRLTVT.